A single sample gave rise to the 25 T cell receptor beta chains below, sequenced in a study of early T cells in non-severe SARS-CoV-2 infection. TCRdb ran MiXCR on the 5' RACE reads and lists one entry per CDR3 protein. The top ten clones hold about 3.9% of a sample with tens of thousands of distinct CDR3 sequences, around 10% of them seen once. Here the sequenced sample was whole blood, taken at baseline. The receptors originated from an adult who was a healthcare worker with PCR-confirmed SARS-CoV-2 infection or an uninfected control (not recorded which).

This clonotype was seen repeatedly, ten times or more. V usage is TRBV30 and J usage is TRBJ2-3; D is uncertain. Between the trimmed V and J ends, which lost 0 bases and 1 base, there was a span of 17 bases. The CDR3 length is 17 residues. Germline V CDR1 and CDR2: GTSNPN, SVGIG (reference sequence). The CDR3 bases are TGTGCCTGGAGTGTAACGGCAGGTCCACCCGGCACAGATACGCAGTATTTT. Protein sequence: CAWSVTAGPPGTDTQYF. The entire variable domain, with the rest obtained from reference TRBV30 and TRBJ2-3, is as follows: SQTIHQWPATLVQPVGSPLSLECTVEGTSNPNLYWYRQAAGRGLQLLFYSVGIGQISSEVPQNLSASRPQDRQFILSSKKLLLSDSGFYLCAWSVTAGPPGTDTQYFGPGTRLTVL.

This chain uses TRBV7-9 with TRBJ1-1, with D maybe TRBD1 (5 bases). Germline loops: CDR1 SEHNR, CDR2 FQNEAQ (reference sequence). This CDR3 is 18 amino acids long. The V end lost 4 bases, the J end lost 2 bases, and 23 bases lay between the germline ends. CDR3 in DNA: TGTGCCAGCAGCTCGACAGTTGCCAGCCAAGGTGGAAACACTGAAGCTTTCTTT. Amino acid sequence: CASSSTVASQGGNTEAFF.

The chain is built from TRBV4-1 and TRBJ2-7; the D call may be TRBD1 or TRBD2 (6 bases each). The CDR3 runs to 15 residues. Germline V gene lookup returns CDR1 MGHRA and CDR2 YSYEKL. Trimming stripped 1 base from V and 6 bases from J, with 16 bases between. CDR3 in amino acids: CASSQAKPGASEQYF. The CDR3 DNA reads TGCGCCAGCAGCCAAGCGAAGCCGGGGGCTTCCGAGCAGTACTTC.

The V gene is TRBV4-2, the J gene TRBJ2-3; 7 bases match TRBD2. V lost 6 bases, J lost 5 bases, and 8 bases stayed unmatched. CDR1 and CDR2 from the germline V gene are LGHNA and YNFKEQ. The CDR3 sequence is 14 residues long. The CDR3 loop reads CASRAGASGDTQYF. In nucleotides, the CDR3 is TGTGCCAGCAGGGCTGGGGCTAGCGGAGATACGCAGTATTTT.

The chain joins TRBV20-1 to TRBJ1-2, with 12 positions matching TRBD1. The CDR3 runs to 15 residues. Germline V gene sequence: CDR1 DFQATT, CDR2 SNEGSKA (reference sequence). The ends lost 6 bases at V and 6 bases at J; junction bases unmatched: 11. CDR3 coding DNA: TGCAGTGCCAACTCGGTTGGGACAGGGGGCGATGGCTACACCTTC. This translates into CSANSVGTGGDGYTF.

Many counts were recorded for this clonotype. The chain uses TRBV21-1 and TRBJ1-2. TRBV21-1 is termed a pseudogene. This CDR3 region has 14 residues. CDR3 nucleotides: TGTGCCAGCAGCAGCCAAAAGCCGGTCTATGGCTACACCTTC. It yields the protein CASSSQKPVYGYTF.

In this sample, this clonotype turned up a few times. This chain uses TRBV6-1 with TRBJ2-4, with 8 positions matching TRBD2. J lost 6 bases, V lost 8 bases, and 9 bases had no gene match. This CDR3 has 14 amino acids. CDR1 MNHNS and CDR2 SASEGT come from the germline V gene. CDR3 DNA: TGTGCCAGCGGAAGCAGCGGGAGTGGAAACATTCAGTACTTC. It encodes CASGSSGSGNIQYF.

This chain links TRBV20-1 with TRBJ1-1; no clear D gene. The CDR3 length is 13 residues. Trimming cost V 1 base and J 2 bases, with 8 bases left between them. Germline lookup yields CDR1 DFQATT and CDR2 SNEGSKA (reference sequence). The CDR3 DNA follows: TGCAGTGCTAGAGGGGTTGGCAACACTGAAGCTTTCTTT. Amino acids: CSARGVGNTEAFF.

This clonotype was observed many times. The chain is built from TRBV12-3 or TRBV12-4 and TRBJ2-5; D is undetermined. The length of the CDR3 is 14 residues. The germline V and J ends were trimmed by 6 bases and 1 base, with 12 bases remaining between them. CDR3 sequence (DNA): TGTGCCAGCAGCTTTGCCGGGCCCCAAGAGACCCAGTACTTC. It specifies CASSFAGPQETQYF.

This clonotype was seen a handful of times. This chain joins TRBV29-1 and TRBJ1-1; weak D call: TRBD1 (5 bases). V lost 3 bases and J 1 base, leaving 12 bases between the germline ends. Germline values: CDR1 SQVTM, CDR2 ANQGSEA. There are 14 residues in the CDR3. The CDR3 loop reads CSVESQGRNTEAFF. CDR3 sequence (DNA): TGCAGCGTTGAGAGTCAGGGCAGGAACACTGAAGCTTTCTTT.

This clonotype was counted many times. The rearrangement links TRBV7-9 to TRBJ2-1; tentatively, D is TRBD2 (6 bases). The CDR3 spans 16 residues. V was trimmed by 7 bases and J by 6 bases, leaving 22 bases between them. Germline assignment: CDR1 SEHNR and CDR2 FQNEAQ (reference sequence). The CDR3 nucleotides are TGTGCCAGCACCCGGCGCATGGAGGGATCGGTCAATGAGCAGTTCTTC. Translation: CASTRRMEGSVNEQFF.

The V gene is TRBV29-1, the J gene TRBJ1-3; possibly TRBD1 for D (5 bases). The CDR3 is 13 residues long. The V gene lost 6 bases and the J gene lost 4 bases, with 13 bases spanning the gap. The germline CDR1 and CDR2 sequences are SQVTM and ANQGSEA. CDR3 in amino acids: CSVFQGTGNTIYF. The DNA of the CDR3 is TGCAGCGTCTTTCAGGGAACCGGAAACACCATATATTTT.

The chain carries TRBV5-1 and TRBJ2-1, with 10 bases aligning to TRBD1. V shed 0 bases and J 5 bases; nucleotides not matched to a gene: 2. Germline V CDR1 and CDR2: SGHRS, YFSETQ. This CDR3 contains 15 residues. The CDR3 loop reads CASSLGDRGHNEQFF. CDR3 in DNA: TGCGCCAGCAGCTTGGGGGACAGGGGCCACAATGAGCAGTTCTTC.

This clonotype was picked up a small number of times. The CDR3 here is CASSFSRRETQYF. The CDR3 DNA sequence: TGTGCCAGCAGTTTCTCCAGACGGGAGACCCAGTACTTC. The chain has TRBV12-3 or TRBV12-4 and TRBJ2-5, with D unclear. Trimming stripped 3 bases from V and 5 bases from J, with 10 bases between. This CDR3 has 13 residues.

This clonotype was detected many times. This chain's CDR3 is CASTSRRELMRVPQETQYF. The CDR3 coding sequence is TGTGCCAGCACCTCCCGGAGGGAGTTAATGAGGGTTCCCCAAGAGACCCAGTACTTC. The chain has TRBV7-8 and TRBJ2-5; a possible D gene is TRBD2 (6 bases). The length of the CDR3 is 19 residues. Trimming pared 7 bases from V and 1 base from J, leaving 28 bases between. In germline, CDR1 is SGHVS, CDR2 FQNEAQ.

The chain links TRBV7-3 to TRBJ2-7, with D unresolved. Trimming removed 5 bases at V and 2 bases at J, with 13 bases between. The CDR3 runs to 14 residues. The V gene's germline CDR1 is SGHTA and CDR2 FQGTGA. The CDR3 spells CASSPSTDPYEQYF. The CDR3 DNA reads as TGTGCCAGCAGCCCGAGCACCGACCCCTACGAGCAGTACTTC. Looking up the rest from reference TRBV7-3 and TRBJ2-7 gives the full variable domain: GAGVSQTPSNKVTEKGKYVELRCDPISGHTALYWYRQSLGQGPEFLIYFQGTGAADDSGLPNDRFFAVRPEGSVSTLKIQRTERGDSAVYLCASSPSTDPYEQYFGPGTRLTVT.

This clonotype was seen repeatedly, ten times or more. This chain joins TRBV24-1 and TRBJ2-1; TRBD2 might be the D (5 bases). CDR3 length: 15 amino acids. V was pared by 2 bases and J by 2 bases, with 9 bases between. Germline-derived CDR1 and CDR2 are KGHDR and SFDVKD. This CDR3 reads CATSDSPGTYNEQFF. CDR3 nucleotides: TGTGCCACCAGTGATTCGCCGGGGACCTACAATGAGCAGTTCTTC.

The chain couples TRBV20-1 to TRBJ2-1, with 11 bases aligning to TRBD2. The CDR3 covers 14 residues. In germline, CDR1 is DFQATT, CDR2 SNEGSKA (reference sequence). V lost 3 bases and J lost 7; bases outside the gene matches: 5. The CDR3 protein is CSASRTSGPNEQFF. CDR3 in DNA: TGCAGTGCTAGTAGGACTAGCGGGCCAAATGAGCAGTTCTTC.

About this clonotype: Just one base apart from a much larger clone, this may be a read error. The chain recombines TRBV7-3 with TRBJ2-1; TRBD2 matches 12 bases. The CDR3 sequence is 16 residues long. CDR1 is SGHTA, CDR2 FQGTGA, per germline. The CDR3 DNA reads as TGTGCCAGCAGCATAACTCGACTAGCGGGGGACAATGAGCAGTTCTTC. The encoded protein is CASSITRLAGDNEQFF.

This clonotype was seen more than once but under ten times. This chain's CDR3 is CASSYEGDTQYF. The CDR3, as DNA: TGTGCCAGCAGTTACGAAGGAGATACGCAGTATTTT. The J gene is TRBJ2-3, the V gene TRBV6-6; no reliable D call. The germline gives CDR1 MNHNY, CDR2 SVGAGI (reference sequence). The length of the CDR3 is 12 residues. The V end lost 2 bases, the J end lost 5 bases, and 5 bases lay between the germline ends.

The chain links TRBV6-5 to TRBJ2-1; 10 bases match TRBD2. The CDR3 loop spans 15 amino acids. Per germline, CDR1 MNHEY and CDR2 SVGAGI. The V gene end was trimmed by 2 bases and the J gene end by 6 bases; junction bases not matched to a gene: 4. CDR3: CASSYLAGATNEQFF. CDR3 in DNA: TGTGCCAGCAGTTACCTAGCGGGGGCCACCAATGAGCAGTTCTTC.

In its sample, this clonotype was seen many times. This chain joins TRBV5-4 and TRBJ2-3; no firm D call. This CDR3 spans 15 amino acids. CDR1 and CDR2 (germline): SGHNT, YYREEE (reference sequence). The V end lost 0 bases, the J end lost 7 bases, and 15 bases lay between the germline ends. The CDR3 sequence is CASSLEGKSRNTQYF. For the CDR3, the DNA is TGTGCCAGCAGCTTGGAGGGAAAGTCGCGAAATACGCAGTATTTT.

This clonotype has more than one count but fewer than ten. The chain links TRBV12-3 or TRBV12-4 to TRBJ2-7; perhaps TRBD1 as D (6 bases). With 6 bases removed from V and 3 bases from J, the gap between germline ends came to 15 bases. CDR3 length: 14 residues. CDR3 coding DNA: TGTGCCAGCAGGAGCGACAGGACCAACTACGAGCAGTACTTC. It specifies CASRSDRTNYEQYF.

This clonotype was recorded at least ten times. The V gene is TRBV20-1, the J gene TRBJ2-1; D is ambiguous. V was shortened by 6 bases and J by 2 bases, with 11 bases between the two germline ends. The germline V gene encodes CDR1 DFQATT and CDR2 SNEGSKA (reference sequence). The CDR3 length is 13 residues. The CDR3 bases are TGCAGTGCCGGCGGTGGTACCTACAATGAGCAGTTCTTC. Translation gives CSAGGGTYNEQFF.

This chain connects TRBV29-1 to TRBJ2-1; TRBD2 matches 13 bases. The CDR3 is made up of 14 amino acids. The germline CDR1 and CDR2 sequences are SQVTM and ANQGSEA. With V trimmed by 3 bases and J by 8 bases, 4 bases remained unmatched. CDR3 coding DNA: TGCAGCGTTGACGGGACTAGCGGGACCTATGAGCAGTTCTTC. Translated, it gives CSVDGTSGTYEQFF.